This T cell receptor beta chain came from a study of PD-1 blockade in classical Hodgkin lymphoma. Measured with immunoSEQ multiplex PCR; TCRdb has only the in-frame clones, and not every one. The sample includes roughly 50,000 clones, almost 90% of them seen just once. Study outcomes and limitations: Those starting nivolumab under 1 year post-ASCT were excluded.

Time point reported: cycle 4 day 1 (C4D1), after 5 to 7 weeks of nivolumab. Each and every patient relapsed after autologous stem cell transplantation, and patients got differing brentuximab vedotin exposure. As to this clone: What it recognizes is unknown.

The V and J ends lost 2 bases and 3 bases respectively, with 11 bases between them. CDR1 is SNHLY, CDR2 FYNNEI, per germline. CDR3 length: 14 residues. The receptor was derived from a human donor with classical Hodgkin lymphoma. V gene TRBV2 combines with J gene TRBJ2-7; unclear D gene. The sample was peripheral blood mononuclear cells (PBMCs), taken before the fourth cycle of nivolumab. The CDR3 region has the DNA TGTGCCAGCAGTGAACACACGGTGTTCTACGAGCAGTACTTC. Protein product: CASSEHTVFYEQYF.